One and the same sample provided the 17 T cell receptor beta chains below, sequenced in a study of shared clonotypes between healthy human individuals. This table comes from immunoSEQ multiplex PCR, and its TCRdb copy is limited to in-frame clones, with some not included. The sample records approximately 2.3 million clones, approximately 95% being singletons. Specimen: naive CD4+ T cells from PBMCs. Noted subset: CD45RA+ positively selected. The receptors were gathered from a young man in good health. Some clones in this sample may be carry-over from other donors' samples.

A remark on this clone: The same CDR3 is also encoded by other DNA sequences in this sample. The chain has TRBV5-1 and TRBJ2-7, with TRBD1 identical over 7 bases. This CDR3 region has 14 residues. Germline V lookup: CDR1 SGHRS, CDR2 YFSETQ. Unmatched junction bases numbered 1, after V lost 0 bases and J lost 1 base. The CDR3 nucleotides read TGCGCCAGCAGCTTGGGGGACAGTTCCTACGAGCAGTACTTC. This encodes CASSLGDSSYEQYF.

The chain is built from TRBV10-1 and TRBJ2-7; D might be TRBD1 (5 bases). Trimming cost V 0 bases and J 6 bases, with 15 bases left between them. Germline V gene sequence: CDR1 WNHNN, CDR2 SYGVQD (reference sequence). The CDR3 runs to 15 residues. DNA for the CDR3: TGCGCCAGCAGTGAGTCGTTTGGGGCAGGGTGCGAGCAGTACTTC. It specifies CASSESFGAGCEQYF.

The rearrangement links TRBV6-5 to TRBJ1-4, with D perhaps TRBD1 (5 bases). Germline-derived CDR1 and CDR2 are MNHEY and SVGAGI. Between the trimmed V and J ends, which lost 4 bases and 13 bases, there was a span of 13 bases. This CDR3 has 12 residues. The CDR3 region is CASSSWGHRLFF. CDR3 bases: TGTGCCAGCAGTTCATGGGGCCATCGACTGTTTTTT.

J is TRBJ1-5 and V is TRBV5-5; D is undetermined. V was trimmed by 4 bases and J by 5 bases, leaving 10 bases between them. Germline CDR1 and CDR2: SGHKS and YYEKEE (reference sequence). The CDR3 extends over 13 amino acids. This CDR3 reads CASSRDRDQPQHF. CDR3 sequence (DNA): TGTGCCAGCAGCCGAGATAGAGATCAGCCCCAGCATTTT.

This rearrangement joins TRBV27 to TRBJ1-5; no clear D. In germline, CDR1 is MNHEY, CDR2 SMNVEV (reference sequence). There are 16 residues in the CDR3. V was clipped by 3 bases and J by 2 bases, with 14 bases between them. The CDR3 DNA follows: TGTGCCAGCAGTTTGGAGGAGGGATCGGGCAATCAGCCCCAGCATTTT. This gives the protein CASSLEEGSGNQPQHF.

The chain carries TRBV4-1 and TRBJ2-1; TRBD2 matches 7 bases. The CDR3 totals 16 residues. Germline CDR1 MGHRA, CDR2 YSYEKL. V dropped 1 base and J dropped 1; count of bases not matched to a gene: 4. The CDR3, as DNA: TGCGCCAGCAGCCAAGGTGACGGGAGGTCCTACAATGAGCAGTTCTTC. This gives the protein CASSQGDGRSYNEQFF.

The genes are TRBV30 and TRBJ2-5, with D unclear. The CDR3 spans 10 residues. Germline V gene lookup returns CDR1 GTSNPN and CDR2 SVGIG (reference sequence). The V end was cut by 5 bases, the J end by 2 bases, with 3 bases between. The CDR3 region is CAWHQETQYF. DNA of the CDR3: TGTGCCTGGCATCAAGAGACCCAGTACTTC.

V is TRBV6-1 and J is TRBJ2-1, with D tentatively TRBD2 (5 bases). The germline V gene encodes CDR1 MNHNS and CDR2 SASEGT. The CDR3 loop spans 14 amino acids. V was pared by 7 bases and J by 3 bases, with 13 bases between. Here the CDR3 reads CASTWERHYNEQFF. The CDR3 DNA is TGTGCCAGCACATGGGAGAGACACTACAATGAGCAGTTCTTC.

The chain has TRBV6-1 and TRBJ1-2, with a possible D match to TRBD1 (6 bases). The germline gives CDR1 MNHNS, CDR2 SASEGT. V gave up 1 base and J gave up 4 bases, with 13 bases separating them. The length of the CDR3 is 15 residues. CDR3 region: CASSEVAGAPYGYTF. The CDR3 DNA sequence: TGTGCCAGCAGTGAAGTGGCGGGGGCGCCCTATGGCTACACCTTC.

To note about this clone: A read error may account for a junction end that differs from germline. The gene calls are TRBV4-1 and TRBJ1-4, with 7 nucleotides matching TRBD1. Germline V gene sequence: CDR1 MGHRA, CDR2 YSYEKL. CDR3 length: 14 residues. The CDR3 reads CASSQGQINEKLLF. The CDR3 coding sequence is TGCGCCAGCAGCCAGGGACAGATTAATGAAAAACTGCTTTTT.

This CDR3 reads CASSSPGLEQYF. CDR3 coding DNA: TGCGCCAGCAGCTCTCCGGGTCTCGAGCAGTACTTC. The rearrangement joins TRBV5-1 to TRBJ2-7; D not resolved. Germline V gene lookup returns CDR1 SGHRS and CDR2 YFSETQ. Deletions cut 3 bases from V and 6 bases from J, with 10 bases between. This CDR3 spans 12 amino acids.

This chain links TRBV5-4 with TRBJ2-1; 9 bases agree with TRBD1. The length of the CDR3 is 15 residues. Germline loops: CDR1 SGHNT, CDR2 YYREEE (reference sequence). The V gene end was trimmed by 0 bases and the J gene end by 8 bases; junction bases not matched to a gene: 6. CDR3 amino acids: CASSLGGQGTDEQFF. CDR3 nucleotide sequence: TGTGCCAGCAGCTTGGGTGGACAGGGGACCGATGAGCAGTTCTTC.

This clone was recorded only once. V and J are TRBV12-5 and TRBJ1-2, with no clear D. The CDR3 consists of 16 residues. Germline V CDR1 and CDR2: LGHNT, FRNRAP. Trimming took off 3 bases at V and 2 bases at J, with 16 bases between the two ends. The DNA for the CDR3 is TGTGCTAGTGGTTTATTACTTGGCGGCAACAACTATGGCTACACCTTC. This encodes CASGLLLGGNNYGYTF.

This rearrangement joins TRBV18 to TRBJ1-4, with a tentative D call TRBD1 (5 bases). This CDR3 spans 18 amino acids. Trimming shortened V by 5 bases and J by 5 bases, and 24 bases separated the two germline ends. The V gene's germline CDR1 is KGHSH and CDR2 LQKENI. The CDR3 sequence: CASSTNPRDLGRNEKLFF. The CDR3 region has the DNA TGTGCCAGCTCAACAAACCCCCGGGACCTCGGGAGAAATGAAAAACTGTTTTTT.

The J gene is TRBJ2-7, the V gene TRBV28; 14 nucleotides line up with TRBD2. There are 17 residues in the CDR3. CDR1 and CDR2 (germline): MDHEN, SYDVKM. V shed 8 bases, J shed 4 bases, and the junction held 13 bases outside the gene matches. This CDR3 is CASRGLAGGPASYEQYF. In DNA form, the CDR3 reads TGTGCCAGCCGTGGACTAGCGGGAGGACCAGCTTCTTACGAGCAGTACTTC.

The chain combines TRBV2 with TRBJ2-3; 12 nucleotides agree with TRBD2. This CDR3 has 15 amino acids. The V and J ends lost 6 bases and 8 bases, in that order; junction bases with no gene match: 9. CDR1 and CDR2 (germline): SNHLY, FYNNEI. In DNA, the CDR3 is TGTGCCAGCAGACTACTAGCGGGAGGCCTGGGTACGCAGTATTTT. Its translation: CASRLLAGGLGTQYF. The whole variable domain, remainder taken from reference TRBV2 and TRBJ2-3, is EPEVTQTPSHQVTQMGQEVILRCVPISNHLYFYWYRQILGQKVEFLVSFYNNEISEKSEIFDDQFSVERPDGSNFTLKIRSTKLEDSAMYFCASRLLAGGLGTQYFGPGTRLTVL.

V and J are TRBV6-1 and TRBJ1-1, with D uncertain. Germline assignment: CDR1 MNHNS and CDR2 SASEGT. V was cut by 3 bases and J by 6 bases, with 14 bases left in between. CDR3 length: 14 amino acids. CDR3 loop: CASSENTRPAEAFF. CDR3 DNA sequence: TGTGCCAGCAGTGAGAACACTAGACCGGCTGAAGCTTTCTTT.